This T cell receptor (beta chain) is from a study of blood T cell repertoires in COVID-19. Study details: The origin of the acute and convalescent COVID-19 samples was the United States, Italy and Spain. The cDNA or gDNA used as material had been derived from T cells, B-cell-depleted T cells, or PBMCs.

Patients of the Seattle cohort, enrolled during active infection, were followed longitudinally. The CDR3 consists of 10 residues. Germline assignment: CDR1 LGHDT and CDR2 YNNKEL (reference sequence). V shed 2 bases and J shed 16 bases, with 6 bases lying between them. Clones were read by immunoSEQ multiplex PCR, and TCRdb kept only the in-frame ones, dropping some. The sample includes 200,000 to 300,000 clones, around 88% of them seen just once. V usage is TRBV3-1 (or the pseudogene TRBV3-2) and J usage is TRBJ1-6; no firm D call. The source material was peripheral blood. The sequence was collected from a woman younger than 45 with COVID-19, enrolled during active disease. The CDR3, as DNA: TGTGCCAGCAGCCAATCTTCTCTCCACTTT. Translated, it gives CASSQSSLHF.